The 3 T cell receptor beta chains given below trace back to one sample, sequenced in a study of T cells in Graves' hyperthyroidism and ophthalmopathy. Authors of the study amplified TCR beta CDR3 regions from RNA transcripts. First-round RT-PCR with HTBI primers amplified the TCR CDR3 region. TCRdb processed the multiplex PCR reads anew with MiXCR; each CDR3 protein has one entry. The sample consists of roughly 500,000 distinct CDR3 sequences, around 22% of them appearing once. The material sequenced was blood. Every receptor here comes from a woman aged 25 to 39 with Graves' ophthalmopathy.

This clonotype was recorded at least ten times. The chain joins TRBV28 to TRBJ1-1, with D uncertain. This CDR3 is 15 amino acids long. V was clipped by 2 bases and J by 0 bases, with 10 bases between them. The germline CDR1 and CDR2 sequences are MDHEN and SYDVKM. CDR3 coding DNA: TGTGCCAGCAGTTTAGGACGTATCATGAACACTGAAGCTTTCTTT. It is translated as CASSLGRIMNTEAFF.

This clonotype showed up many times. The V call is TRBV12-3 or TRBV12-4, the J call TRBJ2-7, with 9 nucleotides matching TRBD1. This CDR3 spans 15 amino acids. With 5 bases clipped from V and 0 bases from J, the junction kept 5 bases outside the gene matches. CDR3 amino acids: CASSPQGALSYEQYF. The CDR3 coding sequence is TGTGCCAGCAGTCCACAGGGGGCCCTCTCCTACGAGCAGTACTTC.

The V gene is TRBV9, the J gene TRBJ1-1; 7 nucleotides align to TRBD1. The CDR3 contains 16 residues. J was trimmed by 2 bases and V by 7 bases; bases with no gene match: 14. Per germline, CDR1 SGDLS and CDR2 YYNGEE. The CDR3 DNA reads TGTGCCAGCGGAGATAACCGCGGGACAGTAAACACTGAAGCTTTCTTT. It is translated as CASGDNRGTVNTEAFF.